A selection of T cell receptor beta chains follows, all from one sample in a study of CD8 T cells in ankylosing spondylitis. In TCRdb, the 5' RACE reads were re-called with MiXCR into one record per CDR3 protein. The table shows roughly 250,000 distinct CDR3 sequences, with 10% to 13% occurring only once. The material sequenced was blood, either unsorted or a sorted T cell fraction (not recorded which). The origin of the receptors is a male donor with ankylosing spondylitis or in good health (not recorded which). CDR3s include the opening cysteine and the closing phenylalanine or tryptophan. The order of the fields is V gene, J gene, clone size, D gene, CDR3 protein, CDR3 DNA. A D gene is named only where the DNA matches it firmly. Expanded clones get a size class; other rows say once, few or many, or leave the size out.

TRBV5-1	TRBJ2-1	many	TRBD2	CASSAGLGESEQFF	TGCGCCAGCAGCGCTGGACTAGGCGAGAGTGAGCAGTTCTTC
TRBV3-1	TRBJ1-4	-	-	CASGYKGEKLFF	TGTGCCAGCGGATACAAGGGCGAAAAACTGTTTTTT
TRBV7-9	TRBJ2-5	many	-	CASSLNTQYF	TGTGCCAGCAGCTTAAACACCCAGTACTTC
TRBV7-2	TRBJ2-1	many	-	CASSFTTGLYNEQFF	TGTGCCAGCAGCTTTACAACGGGGTTATACAATGAGCAGTTCTTC
TRBV2	TRBJ1-2	few	TRBD1	CASSEAKAGGNYGYTF	TGTGCCAGCAGTGAAGCTAAGGCAGGGGGGAACTATGGCTACACCTTC
TRBV12-3/TRBV12-4	TRBJ1-1	many	-	CASSPSYGEAFF	TGTGCCAGCAGTCCCAGTTACGGTGAAGCTTTCTTT
TRBV11-2	TRBJ1-2	few	-	CASSLVGGLGANYGYTF	TGTGCCAGCAGCTTAGTAGGGGGACTGGGAGCTAACTATGGCTACACCTTC
TRBV7-2	TRBJ2-5	-	TRBD2	CASSLASGGAGGATQYF	TGTGCCAGCAGCTTAGCTAGCGGGGGGGCCGGCGGGGCGACCCAGTACTTC
TRBV29-1	TRBJ2-7	-	TRBD1	CSVGQGAPEQYF	TGCAGCGTGGGGCAGGGGGCTCCCGAGCAGTACTTC
TRBV12-3/TRBV12-4	TRBJ2-1	many	-	CASSPSGGIYNEQFF	TGTGCCAGCAGTCCTTCTGGGGGGATCTACAATGAGCAGTTCTTC
TRBV6-1	TRBJ1-6	many	TRBD1	CASSPGQGYNSPLHF	TGTGCCAGCAGTCCGGGACAGGGTTATAATTCACCCCTCCACTTT
TRBV29-1	TRBJ2-2	-	-	CSVEARVNTGELFF	TGCAGCGTTGAAGCCAGGGTGAACACCGGGGAGCTGTTTTTT
TRBV27	TRBJ2-1	many	TRBD2	CASSLSASGSYNEQFF	TGTGCCAGCAGTTTATCGGCTAGCGGGAGCTACAATGAGCAGTTCTTC
TRBV20-1	TRBJ2-7	many	-	CSARFPGLRGYEQYF	TGCAGTGCTAGGTTCCCGGGACTCAGGGGTTACGAGCAGTACTTC
TRBV10-2	TRBJ1-2	many	TRBD1	CASSFGTGGLDGYTF	TGCGCCAGCAGCTTCGGGACAGGGGGTCTTGATGGCTACACCTTC
TRBV10-3	TRBJ2-1	many	-	CAISEGQKYNEQFF	TGTGCCATCAGTGAGGGACAGAAATACAATGAGCAGTTCTTC
TRBV6-1	TRBJ2-5	many	-	CASSSGDFQETQYF	TGTGCCAGCAGCTCAGGGGACTTCCAAGAGACCCAGTACTTC
TRBV12-3/TRBV12-4	TRBJ2-1	many	-	CASGTSSSYNEQFF	TGTGCCAGCGGAACTAGCTCTTCGTACAATGAGCAGTTCTTC
TRBV5-1	TRBJ1-3	-	-	CASSLAPSGISGNTIYF	TGCGCCAGCAGCTTGGCTCCTTCGGGGATTAGCGGAAACACCATATATTTT
TRBV7-2	TRBJ2-1	many	-	CASSSGVGLTSYNEQFF	TGTGCCAGCAGCTCAGGGGTCGGCTTAACCTCCTACAATGAGCAGTTCTTC
TRBV19	TRBJ1-6	many	-	CASSRLRDGSPLHF	TGTGCCAGTAGTCGCCTGCGAGATGGATCACCCCTCCACTTT
TRBV4-1	TRBJ2-2	many	TRBD2	CASSVRGGTRRMGELFF	TGCGCCAGCAGCGTTAGGGGGGGGACTAGGAGAATGGGGGAGCTGTTTTTT
TRBV3-1	TRBJ2-1	many	-	CASSSGGYNEQFF	TGTGCCAGCAGCTCCGGGGGTTACAATGAGCAGTTCTTC
TRBV5-1	TRBJ2-7	many	-	CASSLSSMYEQYF	TGCGCCAGCAGCTTGTCGTCAATGTACGAGCAGTACTTC
TRBV7-9	TRBJ2-1	few	-	CASSLNLGYNEQFF	TGTGCCAGCAGCTTAAACCTAGGTTACAATGAGCAGTTCTTC
TRBV5-1	TRBJ2-1	many	TRBD2	CASSEGTSGLIGEQFF	TGCGCCAGCAGCGAGGGGACTAGCGGGCTTATCGGGGAGCAGTTCTTC